Listed here are 23 T cell receptor beta chains from one sample, sequenced in a study of STAT3 mutations in large granular lymphocyte leukemia. Antigens of these TCRs are unknown. TCRdb keeps only in-frame clones here, not all; method: immunoSEQ multiplex PCR. The data show roughly 30,000 clones, around 80% seen once. Study-wide results and limits: At least one immunodominant TCR beta clonotype appeared in every T-cell large granular lymphocyte leukemia patient.

Sequenced material: peripheral blood mononuclear cells. The source is a woman aged 45 to 65 with T-cell large granular lymphocyte leukemia. Some clones in this sample may be carry-over from other donors' samples.

The CDR3 protein is CASSARGGWNEKLFF. CDR3 nucleotides: TGTGCCAGCAGCGCTCGGGGTGGGTGGAATGAAAAACTGTTTTTT. J is TRBJ1-4 and V is TRBV9, with no clear D. Germline CDR1 reads SGDLS; CDR2 reads YYNGEE. The CDR3 sequence is 15 residues long. Between the trimmed V and J ends, which lost 3 bases and 5 bases, there was a span of 14 bases.

This clone was observed once. V gene TRBV7-2 combines with J gene TRBJ2-7, with TRBD2 as a possible D gene (5 bases). CDR1 and CDR2 (germline): SGHTA, FQGNSA. Trimming removed 5 bases at V and 0 bases at J, with 14 bases between. The CDR3 runs 15 residues. CDR3 nucleotide sequence: TGTGCCAGCAGCCGTGAGGGAGCCCTCTCCTACGAGCAGTACTTC. Translation gives CASSREGALSYEQYF.

This rearrangement joins TRBV18 to TRBJ1-5; D ambiguous. The CDR3 runs 13 residues. The germline CDR1 and CDR2 sequences are KGHSH and LQKENI. Deletions cut 3 bases from V and 6 bases from J, with 9 bases between. Written as DNA, the CDR3 is TGTGCCAGCTCACCCGGGCTGAGTCAGCCCCAGCATTTT. Its translation: CASSPGLSQPQHF.

The V and J genes are TRBV4-1 and TRBJ2-7, with a tentative D call TRBD2 (6 bases). The CDR3 is made up of 15 amino acids. Germline assignment: CDR1 MGHRA and CDR2 YSYEKL. The V end was cut by 0 bases, the J end by 1 base, with 10 bases between. This CDR3 reads CASSQERDFSYEQYF. The CDR3 DNA reads TGCGCCAGCAGCCAAGAACGGGACTTTTCCTACGAGCAGTACTTC.

The chain links TRBV6-6 to TRBJ1-1, with D perhaps matching TRBD1 (6 bases). The V end was cut by 4 bases, the J end by 7 bases, with 16 bases between. The V gene's germline CDR1 is MNHNY and CDR2 SVGAGI (reference sequence). The CDR3 length is 14 residues. CDR3 DNA sequence: TGTGCCAGCAGTTCTCGCAGACAGGTACTTGAAGCTTTCTTT. It specifies CASSSRRQVLEAFF.

This clone was observed a single time. The gene calls are TRBV19 and TRBJ2-2; no firm D call. The CDR3 totals 15 residues. The germline V gene has CDR1 LNHDA and CDR2 SQIVND (reference sequence). Trimming took 6 bases from V and 0 from J, leaving 11 bases between them. CDR3 coding DNA: TGTGCCAGTAGAACCCTCCCTGCGAACACCGGGGAGCTGTTTTTT. Translated, it gives CASRTLPANTGELFF.

The chain joins TRBV18 to TRBJ2-7; perhaps TRBD2 as D (5 bases). The CDR3 totals 13 residues. Deletions cut 3 bases from V and 7 bases from J, with 13 bases between. Germline CDR1 and CDR2: KGHSH and LQKENI. CDR3 bases: TGTGCCAGCTCACCCGACGGAGGACGGGAGCAGTACTTC. Encoded protein: CASSPDGGREQYF. Combining the CDR3 with reference TRBV18 and TRBJ2-7 gives the whole variable domain NAGVMQNPRHLVRRRGQEARLRCSPMKGHSHVYWYRQLPEEGLKFMVYLQKENIIDESGMPKERFSAEFPKEGPSILRIQQVVRGDSAAYFCASSPDGGREQYFGPGTRLTVT.

The chain couples TRBV6-5 to TRBJ1-5; a weak D match, TRBD1 (6 bases). Per germline, CDR1 MNHEY and CDR2 SVGAGI. CDR3 length equals 15 residues. Trimming pared 0 bases from V and 5 bases from J, leaving 11 bases between. The CDR3 DNA follows: TGTGCCAGCAGTTACTCAGGGGGGGGGCATCAGCCCCAGCATTTT. This sequence encodes CASSYSGGGHQPQHF.

The chain carries TRBV9 and TRBJ2-2, with D perhaps being TRBD1 or TRBD2 (5 bases each). V was clipped by 4 bases and J by 5 bases, with 9 bases between them. The germline V gene has CDR1 SGDLS and CDR2 YYNGEE. CDR3 length equals 13 residues. The CDR3 DNA follows: TGTGCCAGCAGCCTCGGGGCTACCGGGGAGCTGTTTTTT. It encodes CASSLGATGELFF.

Only one count was recorded for this clone. The V call is TRBV5-1, the J call TRBJ1-3; no firm D call. The CDR3 sequence is 14 residues long. Germline V gives CDR1 SGHRS, CDR2 YFSETQ. V lost 4 bases to trimming and J lost 0 bases, with 8 bases between them. The CDR3 sequence is CASSQAASGNTIYF. CDR3 nucleotide sequence: TGCGCCAGCAGCCAGGCGGCCTCTGGAAACACCATATATTTT.

This rearrangement joins TRBV30 to TRBJ2-5, with D unresolved. Germline assignment: CDR1 GTSNPN and CDR2 SVGIG (reference sequence). CDR3 length: 13 residues. V was shortened by 4 bases and J by 2 bases, with 11 bases between the two germline ends. This CDR3 reads CAWTMMQQETQYF. The CDR3 nucleotides are TGTGCCTGGACTATGATGCAGCAAGAGACCCAGTACTTC.

The V gene is TRBV7-9, the J gene TRBJ2-3, with TRBD1 as a possible D gene (6 bases). This CDR3 region has 15 residues. V was shortened by 5 bases and J by 3 bases, with 15 bases between the two germline ends. Per germline, CDR1 SEHNR and CDR2 FQNEAQ (reference sequence). CDR3 nucleotides: TGTGCCAGCAGCACGCGACAGGAGAGTACAGATACGCAGTATTTT. Encoded protein: CASSTRQESTDTQYF.

The chain recombines TRBV2 with TRBJ2-1, with D unresolved. This CDR3 has 16 residues. Germline CDR1 reads SNHLY; CDR2 reads FYNNEI. V was pared by 1 base and J by 6 bases, with 16 bases between. The DNA of the CDR3 is TGTGCCAGCAGTGAAGTGGGCACGAGTCTCGGCAATGAGCAGTTCTTC. This codes for CASSEVGTSLGNEQFF.

V and J are TRBV10-3 and TRBJ1-1, with 11 bases matching TRBD1. Germline V gives CDR1 ENHRY, CDR2 SYGVKD. The CDR3 runs to 14 residues. J gave up 5 bases and V 11 bases, and 10 bases lay outside the gene matches. CDR3 bases: TGTGCCTCGCAAGGACAGGGGGCGGAAACTGAAGCTTTCTTT. This translates into CASQGQGAETEAFF.

The sample holds one count of this clone. The rearrangement links TRBV18 to TRBJ2-1; 7 bases are a match to TRBD2. Unmatched junction bases numbered 2, after V lost 3 bases and J lost 6 bases. CDR1 and CDR2 (germline): KGHSH, LQKENI. The CDR3 spans 13 residues. As DNA, the CDR3 is TGTGCCAGCTCACCGACTAGCTCCAATGAGCAGTTCTTC. It codes for CASSPTSSNEQFF.

This clone has only one observation. V and J are TRBV4-1 and TRBJ2-3, with D perhaps matching TRBD1 (6 bases). Germline V CDR1 and CDR2: MGHRA, YSYEKL. This CDR3 contains 14 residues. Trimming removed 4 bases at V and 1 base at J, with 9 bases between. In DNA, the CDR3 is TGCGCCAGCAGCCCGGGACACGGCACAGATACGCAGTATTTT. This translates into CASSPGHGTDTQYF.

The V gene is TRBV6-5, the J gene TRBJ2-7, with a tentative D call TRBD1 (6 bases). The V end lost 6 bases, the J end lost 2 bases, and 14 bases lay between the germline ends. The germline V gene encodes CDR1 MNHEY and CDR2 SVGAGI. The CDR3 is 14 residues long. CDR3 residues: CASRRSTGAYEQYF. The CDR3 nucleotides are TGTGCCAGCAGGCGCTCGACAGGAGCCTACGAGCAGTACTTC.

This rearrangement joins TRBV28 to TRBJ1-2; 7 bases line up with TRBD1. Germline V gene sequence: CDR1 MDHEN, CDR2 SYDVKM. The CDR3 sequence is 15 residues long. The V gene end was trimmed by 4 bases and the J gene end by 4 bases; junction bases not matched to a gene: 9. CDR3 in DNA: TGTGCCAGCAGTTACCAGGGACAGAAACGCTATGGCTACACCTTC. Translating it yields CASSYQGQKRYGYTF.

This clone was detected a few times. Other DNA sequences of this sample code for an identical CDR3. The rearrangement joins TRBV9 to TRBJ2-7; 10 bases are shared with TRBD1. After removal of 7 bases from V and 2 bases from J, the junction contained 3 bases not matched to a gene. From germline, CDR1 is SGDLS and CDR2 YYNGEE. This CDR3 region has 13 residues. The CDR3 bases are TGTGCCAGCTCAGGACAGGGGGCCTACGAGCAGTACTTC. This sequence encodes CASSGQGAYEQYF.

The genes are TRBV27 and TRBJ2-7; TRBD1 might be the D (6 bases). Germline V gives CDR1 MNHEY, CDR2 SMNVEV (reference sequence). This CDR3 region has 13 residues. V was trimmed by 6 bases and J by 6 bases, leaving 15 bases between them. The CDR3 region is CASRLTGFGEQYF. CDR3 DNA sequence: TGTGCCAGCAGGCTCACAGGGTTTGGCGAGCAGTACTTC.

By proportion, this clone is medium-sized (0.01 to 0.1%). The chain employs TRBV7-2 and TRBJ2-7; the match to TRBD2 covers 7 bases. V shed 3 bases and J 2 bases; nucleotides not matched to a gene: 4. Germline loops: CDR1 SGHTA, CDR2 FQGNSA. This CDR3 spans 14 amino acids. CDR3 coding DNA: TGTGCCAGCAGCTTTCGAAGCGGGGCCTACGAGCAGTACTTC. Translation gives CASSFRSGAYEQYF.

In its sample, this clone was seen a few times. The CDR3 region is CASSHATGEKLFF. CDR3 nucleotide sequence: TGTGCCAGCAGTCATGCTACTGGAGAAAAACTGTTTTTT. The V and J genes are TRBV5-4 and TRBJ1-4; D uncertain. CDR1 is SGHNT, CDR2 YYREEE, per germline (reference sequence). The V end lost 5 bases, the J end lost 8 bases, and 13 bases lay between the germline ends. CDR3 length: 13 residues.

This clone was counted between two and nine times. This chain uses TRBV4-3 with TRBJ2-3, with 12 bases that match TRBD2. Germline CDR1 is LGHNA and CDR2 is YSLEER. Losses at the gene ends were 1 base for V and 6 bases for J; bases not matched to a gene: 5. The CDR3 runs to 16 residues. The DNA for the CDR3 is TGCGCCAGCAGCCAAGTACTAGCGGGAGGAAGGGATACGCAGTATTTT. Its translation is CASSQVLAGGRDTQYF.